The clone carrying this T cell receptor beta chain appeared many times. Its specificity is not known. The sample originates from a study of T cells in Graves' hyperthyroidism and ophthalmopathy. Overall study: Prior to any treatment, at the point of initial diagnosis, peripheral blood was collected. Broader study findings: Model output signaled ophthalmopathy a median 6.5 months ahead of onset.

Researchers took RNA transcripts and amplified the TCR beta CDR3 regions from them. The HTBI primer set drove a first-round RT-PCR of the TCR CDR3. TCRdb ran MiXCR on the multiplex PCR reads and lists one entry per CDR3 protein. Of 350,000 to 400,000 distinct CDR3 sequences listed, about a fifth are singletons. The germline V gene encodes CDR1 MGHRA and CDR2 YSYEKL. CDR3 length equals 16 residues. Trimming took 1 base from V and 1 from J, leaving 11 bases between them. The V call is TRBV4-1, the J call TRBJ1-5; the D is unclear. The clonotype originates from a young man with Graves' ophthalmopathy. Material for sequencing was blood. The CDR3 DNA sequence: TGCGCCAGCAGCCAAGGTTCGGAGTCAAGCAATCAGCCCCAGCATTTT. The encoded protein is CASSQGSESSNQPQHF.